This T cell receptor beta chain derives from a study of shared T cell receptors in the human thymus. After removal of 6 bases from V and 4 bases from J, the junction contained 8 bases not matched to a gene. Germline loops: CDR1 ENHRY, CDR2 SYGVKD. The length of the CDR3 is 14 residues. Measured with immunoSEQ multiplex PCR; TCRdb has only the in-frame clones, and not every one. The sample holds approximately 730,000 clones, 75% to 90% seen once. This same sample was also part of a study on human thymus T cells.

The chain couples TRBV10-3 to TRBJ2-7, with 8 nucleotides matching TRBD1. The source material was thymocytes. The source is a girl in the first two years of life with a congenital heart defect. The CDR3 region has the DNA TGTGCCATCAGGCCGGGACAGGAAGCGTACGAGCAGTACTTC. Its protein product is CAIRPGQEAYEQYF.